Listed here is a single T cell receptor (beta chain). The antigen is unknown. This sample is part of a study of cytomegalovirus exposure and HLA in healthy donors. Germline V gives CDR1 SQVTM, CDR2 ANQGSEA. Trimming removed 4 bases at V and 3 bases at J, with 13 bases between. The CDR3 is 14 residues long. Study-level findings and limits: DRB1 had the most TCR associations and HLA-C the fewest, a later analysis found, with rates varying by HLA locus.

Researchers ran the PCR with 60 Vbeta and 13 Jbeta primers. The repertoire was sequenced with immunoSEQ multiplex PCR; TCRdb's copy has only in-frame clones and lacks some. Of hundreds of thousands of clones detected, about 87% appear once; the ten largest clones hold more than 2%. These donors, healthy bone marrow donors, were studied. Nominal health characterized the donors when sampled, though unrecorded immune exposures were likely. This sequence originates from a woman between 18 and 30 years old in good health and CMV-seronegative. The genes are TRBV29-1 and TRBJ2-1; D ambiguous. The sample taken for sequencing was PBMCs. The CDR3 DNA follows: TGCAGCGTTGTGGGCCAGGAATACTACAATGAGCAGTTCTTC. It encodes CSVVGQEYYNEQFF.